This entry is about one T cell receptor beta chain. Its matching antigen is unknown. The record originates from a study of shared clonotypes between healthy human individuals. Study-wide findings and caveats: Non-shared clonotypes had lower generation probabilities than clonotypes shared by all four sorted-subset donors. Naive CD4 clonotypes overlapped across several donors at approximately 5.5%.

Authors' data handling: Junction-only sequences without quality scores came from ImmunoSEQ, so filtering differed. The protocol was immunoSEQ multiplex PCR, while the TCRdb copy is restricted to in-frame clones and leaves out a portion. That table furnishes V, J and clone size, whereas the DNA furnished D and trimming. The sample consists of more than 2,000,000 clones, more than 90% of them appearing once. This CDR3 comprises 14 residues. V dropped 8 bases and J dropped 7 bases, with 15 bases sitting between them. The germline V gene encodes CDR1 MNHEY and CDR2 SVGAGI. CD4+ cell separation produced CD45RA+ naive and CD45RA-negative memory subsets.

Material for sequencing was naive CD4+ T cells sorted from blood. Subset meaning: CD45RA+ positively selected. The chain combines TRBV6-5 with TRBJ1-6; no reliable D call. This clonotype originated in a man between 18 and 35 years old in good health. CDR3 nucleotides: TGTGCCAGCCTAAGGCTCGTGGGGAATTCACCCCTCCACTTT. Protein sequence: CASLRLVGNSPLHF.